Presented here are 21 T cell receptor beta chains from one specimen sequenced in a study of blood T cell repertoires in COVID-19. Repertoires were generated with immunoSEQ multiplex PCR, while TCRdb's copy carries only in-frame clones and drops some. The sample comprises some 190,000 clones, approximately 90% of which are singletons, and approximately 4.5% rests with the top ten. Input material: peripheral blood. The source of these receptors is a human donor in a cohort sampled during active COVID-19.

The V and J genes are TRBV5-6 and TRBJ2-1; the match to TRBD1 covers 8 bases. This CDR3 contains 15 residues. Germline loops: CDR1 SGHDT, CDR2 YYEEEE. The J segment lost 6 bases and the V segment lost 0 bases, leaving 5 bases of the junction unmatched. The CDR3 coding sequence is TGTGCCAGCAGCTTGGGGTTGGGGACAGGCAATGAGCAGTTCTTC. Translation gives CASSLGLGTGNEQFF.

The V and J genes are TRBV7-9 and TRBJ2-3; a weak D match, TRBD2 (5 bases). V lost 2 bases and J 5 bases, leaving 14 bases between the germline ends. There are 15 residues in the CDR3. Germline V gene lookup returns CDR1 SEHNR and CDR2 FQNEAQ (reference sequence). The CDR3 bases are TGTGCCAGCAGCTTATCTTACGGGGAACGAGATACGCAGTATTTT. This encodes CASSLSYGERDTQYF.

The chain carries TRBV6-1 and TRBJ2-7; D perhaps matches TRBD1 (5 bases). V was trimmed by 3 bases and J by 0 bases, leaving 9 bases between them. Germline assignment: CDR1 MNHNS and CDR2 SASEGT. The CDR3 extends over 14 amino acids. The CDR3 nucleotides read TGTGCCAGCAGTGAGCAGGGAAGCTCCTACGAGCAGTACTTC. As protein: CASSEQGSSYEQYF.

The J gene is TRBJ1-1, the V gene TRBV7-8; tentative D call: TRBD1 (6 bases). Trimming stripped 2 bases from V and 1 base from J, with 11 bases between. This CDR3 spans 15 amino acids. Germline V gene sequence: CDR1 SGHVS, CDR2 FQNEAQ. CDR3 in amino acids: CASSLRGTRNTEAFF. CDR3 coding DNA: TGTGCCAGCAGCTTACGAGGGACACGGAACACTGAAGCTTTCTTT.

The gene calls are TRBV7-2 and TRBJ1-2; a possible D gene is TRBD1 (6 bases). The V gene lost 4 bases and the J gene lost 4 bases, with 16 bases spanning the gap. Germline V gives CDR1 SGHTA, CDR2 FQGNSA. The CDR3 consists of 15 residues. The CDR3 spells CASSSQQGPGYGYTF. The CDR3 region has the DNA TGTGCCAGCAGCTCACAACAGGGTCCTGGCTATGGCTACACCTTC. Supplemented by reference TRBV7-2 and TRBJ1-2, the full variable domain reads GAGVSQSPSNKVTEKGKDVELRCDPISGHTALYWYRQSLGQGLEFLIYFQGNSAPDKSGLPSDRFSAERTGGSVSTLTIQRTQQEDSAVYLCASSSQQGPGYGYTFGSGTRLTVV.

The CDR3 region is CASSLGTTGINEKLFF. The DNA of the CDR3 is TGTGCCAGCAGCTTGGGGACGACAGGGATTAATGAAAAACTGTTTTTT. This rearrangement joins TRBV5-4 to TRBJ1-4; 7 bases fit TRBD1. The J segment lost 4 bases and the V segment lost 0 bases, leaving 6 bases of the junction unmatched. CDR3 length equals 16 residues. From germline, CDR1 is SGHNT and CDR2 YYREEE (reference sequence).

The chain is built from TRBV15 and TRBJ2-3; 7 bases align to TRBD2. Germline-derived CDR1 and CDR2 are LNHNV and YYDKDF (reference sequence). The CDR3 runs to 13 residues. Trimming took 6 bases from V and 2 from J; bases not matched to a gene: 2. The CDR3, as DNA: TGTGCCACCAGGGCGGGGGTCACAGATACGCAGTATTTT. Amino acids: CATRAGVTDTQYF.

The chain joins TRBV7-6 to TRBJ2-6; D is perhaps TRBD1 (6 bases). The CDR3 runs to 20 residues. CDR1 and CDR2 from the germline V gene are SGHVS and FNYEAQ. Trimming stripped 2 bases from V and 4 bases from J, with 24 bases between. Written as DNA, the CDR3 is TGTGCCAGCAGCTTAAAGCCCCCCGGGACATGGCCTCCCGGGGCCAACGTCCTGACTTTC. Its protein is CASSLKPPGTWPPGANVLTF.

V gene TRBV19 combines with J gene TRBJ2-7, with D maybe TRBD1 (7 bases). Deletions cut 8 bases from V and 5 bases from J, with 13 bases between. The CDR3 contains 12 residues. Looked up from germline, CDR1 is LNHDA and CDR2 is SQIVND (reference sequence). DNA for the CDR3: TGTGCCAGTGCGGGACAGATCGACGAGCAGTACTTC. Its protein is CASAGQIDEQYF.

The rearrangement uses TRBV4-3 and TRBJ2-1; 14 bases agree with TRBD2. Germline-derived CDR1 and CDR2 are LGHNA and YSLEER. Losses at the gene ends were 2 bases for V and 8 bases for J; bases not matched to a gene: 14. CDR3 size: 19 residues. The CDR3 sequence: CASSQMIGTSGGTGDEQFF. The DNA for the CDR3 is TGCGCCAGCAGCCAAATGATTGGGACTAGCGGGGGAACGGGCGATGAGCAGTTCTTC.

The V and J genes are TRBV7-2 and TRBJ1-1; 7 bases line up with TRBD1. The CDR3 extends over 13 amino acids. V lost 3 bases to trimming and J lost 10 bases; unmatched junction nucleotides: 8. CDR1 SGHTA and CDR2 FQGNSA come from the germline V gene. CDR3 sequence: CASSLDRYSGAFF. CDR3 sequence (DNA): TGTGCCAGCAGCTTGGACAGGTACTCAGGAGCTTTCTTT. Together with reference TRBV7-2 and TRBJ1-1, the CDR3 gives the full variable domain: GAGVSQSPSNKVTEKGKDVELRCDPISGHTALYWYRQSLGQGLEFLIYFQGNSAPDKSGLPSDRFSAERTGGSVSTLTIQRTQQEDSAVYLCASSLDRYSGAFFGQGTRLTVV.

Only a few counts were recorded for this clone. The V and J genes are TRBV7-2 and TRBJ2-7, with 14 positions matching TRBD2. V trimming: 2 bases; J trimming: 5 bases; junction bases outside the gene matches: 2. The V gene's germline CDR1 is SGHTA and CDR2 FQGNSA. The CDR3 contains 15 residues. CDR3 amino acids: CASSLRLAGGNEQYF. CDR3 DNA: TGTGCCAGCAGCTTACGACTAGCGGGAGGGAACGAGCAGTACTTC.

V is TRBV12-3 or TRBV12-4 and J is TRBJ2-7; D is unresolved. V shed 5 bases and J shed 4 bases, with 12 bases lying between them. The CDR3 contains 13 residues. As DNA, the CDR3 is TGTGCCAGCAGTCCTAAACGCCTATACGAGCAGTACTTC. It translates to CASSPKRLYEQYF.

The chain is built from TRBV19 and TRBJ1-2; D might be TRBD1 (5 bases). The V and J ends lost 9 bases and 3 bases respectively, with 17 bases between them. Looked up from germline, CDR1 is LNHDA and CDR2 is SQIVND (reference sequence). There are 14 residues in the CDR3. CDR3 sequence (DNA): TGTGCCAGCAATGACCAGGGTCGCGACTATGGCTACACCTTC. The encoded protein is CASNDQGRDYGYTF. Full variable domain (outside the CDR3, taken from reference TRBV19 and TRBJ1-2): DGGITQSPKYLFRKEGQNVTLSCEQNLNHDAMYWYRQDPGQGLRLIYYSQIVNDFQKGDIAEGYSVSREKKESFPLTVTSAQKNPTAFYLCASNDQGRDYGYTFGSGTRLTVV.

This clone was found once. V usage is TRBV19 and J usage is TRBJ1-5; 8 nucleotides align to TRBD1. The CDR3 length is 16 residues. Germline lookup yields CDR1 LNHDA and CDR2 SQIVND (reference sequence). The V segment lost 6 bases and the J segment 2 bases; nucleotides outside the gene matches: 9. CDR3 residues: CASRKITGGGNQPQHF. CDR3 DNA: TGTGCCAGTAGAAAAATTACAGGGGGAGGCAATCAGCCCCAGCATTTT.

This chain connects TRBV5-1 to TRBJ2-7; 9 bases match TRBD2. With 4 bases clipped from V and 5 bases from J, the junction kept 13 bases outside the gene matches. The germline CDR1 and CDR2 sequences are SGHRS and YFSETQ. This CDR3 contains 16 residues. In nucleotides, the CDR3 is TGCGCCAGCAGCCTCTCCCTTGGCGGGGGGGCGGACGAGCAGTACTTC. It codes for CASSLSLGGGADEQYF.

Notes on this clone: Other DNA variants within this sample encode the same CDR3. CDR3 region: CASSPGQQETQYF. CDR3 sequence (DNA): TGTGCCAGCTCACCGGGACAGCAAGAGACCCAGTACTTC. V usage is TRBV18 and J usage is TRBJ2-5; 7 positions agree with TRBD1. V was clipped by 3 bases and J by 2 bases; unmatched bases: 0. Looked up from germline, CDR1 is KGHSH and CDR2 is LQKENI. This CDR3 is built from 13 residues. Drawing the rest from reference TRBV18 and TRBJ2-5, the complete variable domain is NAGVMQNPRHLVRRRGQEARLRCSPMKGHSHVYWYRQLPEEGLKFMVYLQKENIIDESGMPKERFSAEFPKEGPSILRIQQVVRGDSAAYFCASSPGQQETQYFGPGTRLLVL.

This CDR3 is CAISERETQYF. CDR3 sequence (DNA): TGTGCCATCAGTGAACGGGAGACCCAGTACTTC. The chain couples TRBV10-3 to TRBJ2-5; D remains unclear. V gave up 3 bases and J gave up 5 bases, with 4 bases separating them. The length of the CDR3 is 11 residues. The germline CDR1 and CDR2 sequences are ENHRY and SYGVKD.

CDR3 sequence: CASSLAGDYNEQFF. The CDR3, as DNA: TGCGCCAGCAGTTTAGCGGGAGACTACAATGAGCAGTTCTTC. This chain connects TRBV10-1 to TRBJ2-1; 9 bases agree with TRBD2. The germline CDR1 and CDR2 sequences are WNHNN and SYGVQD (reference sequence). The CDR3 runs to 14 residues. V dropped 5 bases and J dropped 3; count of bases not matched to a gene: 2.

V usage is TRBV4-3 and J usage is TRBJ2-4; 8 bases are shared with TRBD1. The CDR3 spans 13 residues. Germline V gene lookup returns CDR1 LGHNA and CDR2 YSLEER. After removal of 0 bases from V and 9 bases from J, the junction contained 1 base not matched to a gene. This CDR3 is CASSQETGVIQYF. CDR3 nucleotides: TGCGCCAGCAGCCAAGAGACAGGGGTCATTCAGTACTTC.

The chain combines TRBV18 with TRBJ1-1; maybe TRBD1 (6 bases). The CDR3 spans 13 residues. Looked up from germline, CDR1 is KGHSH and CDR2 is LQKENI. Deletions cut 5 bases from V and 2 bases from J, with 9 bases between. Here the CDR3 DNA reads TGTGCCAGCTCAGTGGACAGAAACACTGAAGCTTTCTTT. Protein: CASSVDRNTEAFF.